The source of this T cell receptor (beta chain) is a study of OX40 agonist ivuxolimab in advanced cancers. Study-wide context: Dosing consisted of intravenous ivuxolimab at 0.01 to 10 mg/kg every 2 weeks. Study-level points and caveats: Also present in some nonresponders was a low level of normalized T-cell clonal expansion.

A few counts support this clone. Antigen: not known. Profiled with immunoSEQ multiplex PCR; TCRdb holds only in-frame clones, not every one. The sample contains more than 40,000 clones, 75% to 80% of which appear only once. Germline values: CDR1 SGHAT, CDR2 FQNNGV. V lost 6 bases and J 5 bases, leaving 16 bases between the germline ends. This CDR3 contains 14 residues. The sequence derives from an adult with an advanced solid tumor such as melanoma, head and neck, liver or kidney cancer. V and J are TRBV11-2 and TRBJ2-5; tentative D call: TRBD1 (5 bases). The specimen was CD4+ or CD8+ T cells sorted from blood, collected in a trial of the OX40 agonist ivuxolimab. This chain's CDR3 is CASSPGLRGETQYF. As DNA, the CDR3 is TGTGCCAGCAGTCCGGGCCTAAGGGGCGAGACCCAGTACTTC.